A selection of T cell receptor beta chains follows, all from one sample in a study of T cell changes during pregnancy in multiple sclerosis. TCRdb's table, derived via immunoSEQ multiplex PCR, lists solely in-frame clones and lacks some. The sample includes 75,000 to 95,000 clones, 85% to 95% of them seen just once. Sequencing used peripheral blood, obtained after pregnancy. Source of these receptors: a female donor with multiple sclerosis, enrolled in a pregnancy study. CDR3s include the opening cysteine and the closing phenylalanine or tryptophan. Each record gives: clone size, D gene, V gene, J gene, CDR3 protein, CDR3 DNA. A D gene is named only where the DNA matches it firmly. A row's size may be missing; if present it is once, few, many or a size class.

>NA|TRBD2|TRBV2|TRBJ2-5
CASSEALTSGEQETQYF
TGTGCCAGCAGTGAAGCACTGACTAGCGGGGAGCAAGAGACCCAGTACTTC
>NA|NA|TRBV28|TRBJ2-7
CASGTGGSIYEQYF
TGTGCCAGCGGAACCGGCGGCAGTATATACGAGCAGTACTTC
>NA|TRBD2|TRBV9|TRBJ2-2
CATGREATPFGELFF
TGTGCCACCGGGAGGGAGGCTACCCCCTTCGGGGAGCTGTTTTTT
>NA|NA|TRBV9|TRBJ2-3
CASSVERTTDTQYF
TGTGCCAGCAGCGTAGAGCGGACCACAGATACGCAGTATTTT
>NA|TRBD2|TRBV6-5|TRBJ2-1
CASERELVHNEQFF
TGTGCCAGCGAGCGGGAGTTGGTCCACAATGAGCAGTTCTTC
>NA|TRBD1|TRBV7-8|TRBJ2-7
CASSTKTGGQSYEQYF
TGTGCCAGCAGCACAAAGACAGGGGGGCAATCCTACGAGCAGTACTTC
>NA|NA|TRBV4-2|TRBJ2-7
CASSPGGYEQYF
TGTGCCAGCAGCCCCGGTGGCTACGAGCAGTACTTC
>NA|TRBD1|TRBV6-5|TRBJ2-7
CASSYTGTANYEQYF
TGTGCCAGCAGTTATACCGGGACAGCTAACTACGAGCAGTACTTC
>NA|TRBD2|TRBV7-9|TRBJ2-3
CASTIEARAGDPDTQYF
TGTGCCAGCACCATCGAGGCTAGAGCGGGGGACCCAGATACGCAGTATTTT
>NA|TRBD1|TRBV6-5|TRBJ1-5
CASSYSGGNQPQHF
TGTGCCAGCAGTTATTCAGGGGGGAATCAGCCCCAGCATTTT
>NA|TRBD1|TRBV6-5|TRBJ2-1
CASSYSGTGRNEQFF
TGTGCCAGCAGTTACTCAGGGACAGGGAGGAATGAGCAGTTCTTC
>NA|TRBD1|TRBV2|TRBJ1-3
CASRVGQGLRNTIYF
TGTGCCAGCAGGGTGGGACAGGGGTTGAGAAACACCATATATTTT
>NA|NA|TRBV5-1|TRBJ1-2
CASSLDTFYGYTF
TGCGCCAGCAGCTTGGACACCTTCTATGGCTACACCTTC
>NA|TRBD2|TRBV29-1|TRBJ2-3
CSGKTSGLLDTQYF
TGCAGCGGCAAGACTAGCGGGCTTTTGGATACGCAGTATTTT
>NA|NA|TRBV27|TRBJ1-4
CASSPGWAGKDEKLFF
TGTGCCAGCAGTCCCGGGTGGGCAGGGAAAGATGAAAAACTGTTTTTT
>NA|NA|TRBV29-1|TRBJ2-5
CSVEEFGGEETQYF
TGCAGCGTTGAAGAGTTCGGCGGAGAAGAGACCCAGTACTTC
>NA|NA|TRBV7-7|TRBJ2-3
CASSLGAGISTDTQYF
TGTGCCAGCAGCTTAGGTGCGGGGATTTCCACAGATACGCAGTATTTT
>NA|TRBD1|TRBV9|TRBJ1-3
CASSPLGGVNTIYF
TGTGCCAGCAGCCCTCTAGGGGGCGTAAACACCATATATTTT
>NA|NA|TRBV7-2|TRBJ1-2
CASRPGFNYGYTF
TGTGCCAGCAGACCAGGTTTCAACTATGGCTACACCTTC
>NA|NA|TRBV30|TRBJ1-1
CAWRRNTEAFF
TGTGCCTGGAGGAGGAACACTGAAGCTTTCTTT
>NA|TRBD1|TRBV27|TRBJ1-2
CASSRTGGNYGYTF
TGTGCCAGCAGTCGGACAGGTGGAAACTATGGCTACACCTTC
>NA|NA|TRBV5-6|TRBJ2-7
CASSSLRGIGEQYF
TGTGCCAGCAGCTCCCTAAGGGGAATCGGCGAGCAGTACTTC
>NA|TRBD1|TRBV10-2|TRBJ2-4
CASSGGTGGKNIQYF
TGCGCCAGCAGTGGTGGGACAGGGGGCAAAAACATTCAGTACTTC
>NA|NA|TRBV7-2|TRBJ2-5
CASSLGSGRETQYF
TGTGCCAGCAGCTTAGGGTCGGGAAGAGAGACCCAGTACTTC
>NA|NA|TRBV19|TRBJ2-3
CASRLQSTDTQYF
TGTGCCAGTAGGCTACAGAGCACAGATACGCAGTATTTT
>NA|NA|TRBV30|TRBJ2-6
CAWSVLEISGANVLTF
TGTGCCTGGAGTGTACTTGAGATCTCTGGGGCCAACGTCCTGACTTTC
>NA|TRBD2|TRBV7-9|TRBJ2-1
CATSPVTSGGTYNEQFF
TGTGCCACCTCACCCGTCACTAGCGGGGGGACCTACAATGAGCAGTTCTTC
>NA|NA|TRBV30|TRBJ1-5
CAWSGGDQPQHF
TGTGCCTGGAGTGGGGGGGATCAGCCCCAGCATTTT
>NA|NA|TRBV9|TRBJ2-1
CASSVERGEQFF
TGTGCCAGCAGCGTAGAACGGGGGGAGCAGTTCTTC
>NA|TRBD1|TRBV16|TRBJ2-5
CASSQSTGGRQETQYF
TGTGCCAGCAGCCAATCAACAGGGGGCAGGCAAGAGACCCAGTACTTC
>once|NA|TRBV30|TRBJ1-2
CAWSVGGGYGGYTF
TGTGCCTGGAGTGTAGGGGGGGGCTACGGTGGCTACACCTTC
>NA|TRBD2|TRBV7-9|TRBJ2-1
CASSGTSGRNEQFF
TGTGCCAGCAGTGGGACTAGCGGGAGGAATGAGCAGTTCTTC
>NA|TRBD2|TRBV12-5|TRBJ2-2
CASGYWIAGTSGSIGELFF
TGTGCTAGTGGTTATTGGATAGCCGGGACTAGCGGGAGTATCGGGGAGCTGTTTTTT
>NA|NA|TRBV7-2|TRBJ1-3
CASSLDGLGAGRSGNTIYF
TGTGCCAGCAGCTTAGACGGACTAGGGGCAGGACGCTCTGGAAACACCATATATTTT
>NA|NA|TRBV10-3|TRBJ2-7
CAIRGQGPLSSYEQYF
TGTGCCATCAGGGGGCAGGGGCCCCTAAGCTCCTACGAGCAGTACTTC
>NA|NA|TRBV7-9|TRBJ1-4
CASSLGGIRGLELFF
TGTGCCAGCAGCTTAGGAGGTATTAGAGGTTTGGAACTGTTTTTT
>NA|NA|TRBV14|TRBJ1-1
CASSRQGTLNTEAFF
TGTGCCAGCAGCCGCCAGGGCACTCTGAACACTGAAGCTTTCTTT